This TCR beta chain was profiled in a study of blood T cell repertoires in COVID-19 (dated by TCRdb to 2020 to 2021). Context from the whole study: Samples from collaborators originated in the United States, Italy and Spain and spanned both the acute and convalescent phases of COVID-19. The prospective study material was composed of cDNA or gDNA derived from T cells, B-cell-depleted T cells, or PBMCs. Subjects who had been exposed to COVID-19, were actively infected with it, or had recovered from it provided the deeply sampled blood TCRbeta repertoires that made up the dataset. A freely available public database, intended as a resource for researchers studying the immune response to SARS-CoV-2, is where the repertoires were released. The samples were drawn from two sources: the first 160 participants of the ongoing ImmuneRACE study, and 1,254 subjects contributed by 6 global collaborators. A de-identified subject ID, COVID-19 status, age in years and sex were almost always included in the sample metadata. Where available, HLA class I and class II types were taken from metadata supplied by the sample provider and were not determined by assay-based typing.

TCRbeta CDR3 regions were amplified from genomic DNA using the immunoSEQ Assay, a bias-controlled multiplex PCR. Per the source publication's procedure: Nucleated cell counts per sample were estimated from amplification of reference gene primers within the assay. To quantify the absolute abundance of each unique TCRbeta CDR3 rearrangement, sequence reads were collapsed and filtered. For each sample, productive Simpson clonality was calculated as the square root of Simpson's diversity index across productive rearrangements. TCRdb took this table from immuneACCESS and kept in-frame rearrangements with V and J called. Such tables lack part of the clones; where checked against another copy, unresolved V genes explain under half of the gap, and the rest is unexplained. V, J and clone size were drawn from that table, and D and trimming were deduced from the DNA. This sample lists under 200,000 clones; roughly 84% were detected once. The top ten hold 7% of the sample.

Counted from cysteine to phenylalanine, this CDR3 has 15 amino acids. Just CDR3 DNA is preserved here, 45 bases in frame from base 1. The germline V gene (reference sequence) yields LGHDT for CDR1 and YNNKEL for CDR2. V and J are trimmed by 3 bases and 7 bases, and the gene matches miss 9 bases of the junction. In the case of this clone: Its cognate antigen has yet to be identified. No much larger clone is present one base from it, and per-base qualities are unavailable.

Collaborating institutions collected whole blood in K2EDTA tubes following their own protocols. For TCRbeta analysis, collaborators shipped samples in one of three forms: frozen whole blood, isolated PBMCs, or DNA extracted from either of those sample types. Broad study findings and their caveats: The quantity of clinical and demographic metadata differed by source and by participant and was supplied without curation.

Sequenced sample: peripheral blood. This sequence was found in a man over 45 with active or convalescent COVID-19. The chain joins TRBV3-1 (or the pseudogene TRBV3-2) to TRBJ2-1; the central 7 bases match TRBD1. CDR3 reads: CASSHSPDRANEQFF. The nucleotides read TGTGCCAGCAGCCACTCTCCCGACAGGGCAAATGAGCAGTTCTTC.